Below are 29 T cell receptor beta chains sequenced from a single sample in a study of CD8 T cells in Susac syndrome. RNA, at about 0.5 to 1 ug, was reverse transcribed with random hexamers. TCRdb re-analysed the immunoSEQ multiplex PCR reads in MiXCR, keeping a single row per CDR3 protein. Among approximately 80,000 distinct CDR3 sequences listed, roughly 94% were seen once. The sample taken for sequencing was CD8+ T cells from PBMCs. The receptors stem from a human donor with Susac syndrome.

This chain joins TRBV14 and TRBJ2-7; D could derive from TRBD1 or TRBD2 (6 bases each). Trimming stripped 1 base from V and 2 bases from J, with 15 bases between. Germline V gene lookup returns CDR1 SGHDN and CDR2 FVKESK. This CDR3 has 16 residues. DNA for the CDR3: TGTGCCAGCAGCCAAGTGCTCGGGGGCCAGACCTACGAGCAGTACTTC. Its translation: CASSQVLGGQTYEQYF.

The V gene is TRBV5-1, the J gene TRBJ2-3; 10 nucleotides align to TRBD2. The V and J ends lost 2 bases and 3 bases, in that order; junction bases with no gene match: 12. CDR1 SGHRS and CDR2 YFSETQ come from the germline V gene. The CDR3 runs to 18 residues. In DNA, the CDR3 is TGCGCCAGCAGCTTACTCGGCCTAGCGGGGGCCGGGACAGATACGCAGTATTTT. Residues: CASSLLGLAGAGTDTQYF.

V and J are TRBV5-6 and TRBJ2-7; D unresolved. The V gene's germline CDR1 is SGHDT and CDR2 YYEEEE. There are 14 residues in the CDR3. Trimming removed 1 base at V and 2 bases at J, with 10 bases between. The CDR3 loop is CASSLNPRTYEQYF. DNA of the CDR3: TGTGCCAGCAGCTTGAATCCCAGGACCTACGAGCAGTACTTC. The complete variable domain, with remaining parts taken from reference TRBV5-6 and TRBJ2-7, reads DAGVTQSPTHLIKTRGQQVTLRCSPKSGHDTVSWYQQALGQGPQFIFQYYEEEERQRGNFPDRFSGHQFPNYSSELNVNALLLGDSALYLCASSLNPRTYEQYFGPGTRLTVT.

This clonotype has only one observation. This CDR3 is CTSSLETSGADTQYF. CDR3 DNA sequence: TGCACCAGCAGCCTGGAGACTAGCGGGGCAGATACGCAGTATTTT. The chain recombines TRBV1 with TRBJ2-3; the table's D gene call, TRBD2, was not cross checked with the DNA. TRBV1 is shown as a pseudogene. The CDR3 is 15 amino acids.

The V and J genes are TRBV25-1 and TRBJ1-2; 7 nucleotides line up with TRBD1. The V and J ends lost 8 bases and 0 bases, in that order; junction bases with no gene match: 6. The germline V gene has CDR1 MGHDK and CDR2 SYGVNS. This CDR3 spans 14 amino acids. CDR3 bases: TGTGCCAGCGGGGACAGCGGCGCTAACTATGGCTACACCTTC. It translates to CASGDSGANYGYTF.

The rearrangement links TRBV7-6 to TRBJ1-4, with a weak D call TRBD1 (5 bases). The CDR3 is 13 residues long. Per germline, CDR1 SGHVS and CDR2 FNYEAQ. With 7 bases removed from V and 8 bases from J, the gap between germline ends came to 14 bases. In nucleotides, the CDR3 is TGTGCCAGCAACTCAGGAGGGACCGAAAAACTGTTTTTT. The encoded protein is CASNSGGTEKLFF.

V is TRBV11-2 and J is TRBJ2-1; D not resolved. Trimming cost V 5 bases and J 0 bases, with 11 bases left between them. This CDR3 is built from 15 residues. CDR1 is SGHAT, CDR2 FQNNGV, per germline. In nucleotides, the CDR3 is TGTGCCAGCAGCCACAGTCGCACCTCCTACAATGAGCAGTTCTTC. As protein: CASSHSRTSYNEQFF.

The chain combines TRBV30 with TRBJ2-7; 8 bases fit TRBD1. The germline gives CDR1 GTSNPN, CDR2 SVGIG (reference sequence). This CDR3 contains 11 residues. The trim removed 8 bases at V and 3 bases at J, leaving 3 bases unmatched. As DNA, the CDR3 is TGTGCCATGGACAGGGTCTACGAGCAGTACTTC. Translating it yields CAMDRVYEQYF.

The chain carries TRBV20-1 and TRBJ2-7; 7 bases are shared with TRBD1. This CDR3 is built from 15 residues. Germline-derived CDR1 and CDR2 are DFQATT and SNEGSKA (reference sequence). J was trimmed by 3 bases and V by 2 bases; bases with no gene match: 10. The CDR3 bases are TGCAGTGCTAGATCGCTTGACAGGGAAAGCTACGAGCAGTACTTC. This gives the protein CSARSLDRESYEQYF.

The chain combines TRBV20-1 with TRBJ2-7, with 10 positions matching TRBD1. The germline V gene has CDR1 DFQATT and CDR2 SNEGSKA (reference sequence). The CDR3 is 15 amino acids. V lost 0 bases to trimming and J lost 2 bases; unmatched junction nucleotides: 4. The CDR3 coding sequence is TGCAGTGCTAGAGATTTAGGGACAGGGGCCTACGAGCAGTACTTC. It specifies CSARDLGTGAYEQYF.

J is TRBJ1-1 and V is TRBV27; D perhaps matches TRBD1 (6 bases). Deletions cut 8 bases from V and 0 bases from J, with 13 bases between. This CDR3 is 14 amino acids long. Germline CDR1 MNHEY, CDR2 SMNVEV (reference sequence). The CDR3 protein is CASRPGVVNTEAFF. The CDR3, as DNA: TGTGCCAGCCGGCCAGGGGTAGTGAACACTGAAGCTTTCTTT.

The J gene is TRBJ2-3, the V gene TRBV18; 14 nucleotides agree with TRBD2. With V trimmed by 2 bases and J by 2 bases, 6 bases remained unmatched. Germline V gives CDR1 KGHSH, CDR2 LQKENI. This CDR3 has 18 amino acids. In DNA, the CDR3 is TGTGCCAGCTCACCAGCGGGACTAGCGGGGGAGTTCACAGATACGCAGTATTTT. It is translated as CASSPAGLAGEFTDTQYF.

In its sample, this clonotype was seen once. The rearrangement joins TRBV3-1 to TRBJ2-3, with TRBD1 matching over 11 bases. Trimming took 5 bases from V and 3 from J; bases not matched to a gene: 7. CDR1 LGHDT and CDR2 YNNKEL come from the germline V gene (reference sequence). CDR3 length: 16 residues. The CDR3 bases are TGTGCCAGCAGCTTCCCCCGGGACAGGGGGACAGATACGCAGTATTTT. Translated: CASSFPRDRGTDTQYF.

The rearrangement joins TRBV11-2 to TRBJ2-5; D unresolved. Germline values: CDR1 SGHAT, CDR2 FQNNGV. This CDR3 is built from 14 residues. The ends were cut back, 1 base at V and 3 bases at J, with 9 bases in the middle. CDR3: CASSLGGKEETQYF. CDR3 sequence (DNA): TGTGCCAGCAGCTTAGGTGGCAAGGAAGAGACCCAGTACTTC. Using reference TRBV11-2 and TRBJ2-5 for the parts outside the CDR3, the full variable domain is EAGVAQSPRYKIIEKRQSVAFWCNPISGHATLYWYQQILGQGPKLLIQFQNNGVVDDSQLPKDRFSAERLKGVDSTLKIQPAKLEDSAVYLCASSLGGKEETQYFGPGTRLLVL.

This chain links TRBV3-1 with TRBJ2-7, with 11 bases identical to TRBD2. Germline V CDR1 and CDR2: LGHDT, YNNKEL (reference sequence). The CDR3 runs to 17 residues. The ends lost 3 bases at V and 3 bases at J; junction bases unmatched: 10. CDR3 nucleotide sequence: TGTGCCAGCAGCCACACTTCCGGGACTAGCGGAATCTACGAGCAGTACTTC. Its protein product is CASSHTSGTSGIYEQYF.

This sequence joins TRBV10-3 and TRBJ1-2; 9 nucleotides agree with TRBD1. From germline, CDR1 is ENHRY and CDR2 SYGVKD. Losses at the gene ends were 11 bases for V and 4 bases for J; bases not matched to a gene: 14. The CDR3 runs to 15 residues. CDR3 sequence reads: CAARTGEGISYGYTF. Here the CDR3 DNA reads TGTGCCGCACGGACAGGGGAGGGGATTAGCTATGGCTACACCTTC.

V usage is TRBV24-1 and J usage is TRBJ2-1; D possibly corresponds to TRBD2 (6 bases). This CDR3 has 12 residues. V lost 4 bases and J lost 8, with 8 bases in between. Germline V lookup: CDR1 KGHDR, CDR2 SFDVKD. The CDR3 loop is CATSEGGHEQFF. The CDR3 nucleotides read TGTGCCACCAGTGAGGGGGGACATGAGCAGTTCTTC.

The chain combines TRBV4-1 with TRBJ1-6; D uncertain. The CDR3 sequence is 15 residues long. Trimming left V 1 base short and J 5 bases short, with 9 bases between. The V gene's germline CDR1 is MGHRA and CDR2 YSYEKL. For the CDR3, the DNA is TGCGCCAGCAGCCAAGTCCGACATGATAATTCACCCCTCCACTTT. Its translation is CASSQVRHDNSPLHF.

The chain joins TRBV20-1 to TRBJ1-1; a weak D match, TRBD1 (5 bases). Germline V lookup: CDR1 DFQATT, CDR2 SNEGSKA (reference sequence). Trimming removed 6 bases from V and 6 bases from J, with 17 bases in between. The CDR3 loop spans 13 amino acids. The CDR3 bases are TGCAGTGCCCACCCCGGGGGTAACTCTGAAGCTTTCTTT. Encoded protein: CSAHPGGNSEAFF.

The CDR3 DNA is TGTGCCAGCAGTTCCGCTAGCGGGGGGGACGAGCAGTACTTC. This codes for CASSSASGGDEQYF. The chain links TRBV27 to TRBJ2-7, with 12 bases that match TRBD2. V gave up 4 bases and J gave up 5 bases; unmatched junction bases: 3. The CDR3 length is 14 residues. Germline V gene data show CDR1 as MNHEY and CDR2 as SMNVEV (reference sequence).

V and J are TRBV11-1 and TRBJ2-1, with D perhaps matching TRBD1 (5 bases). The CDR3 has 16 residues. Germline V gene lookup returns CDR1 SGHAT and CDR2 FQDESV (reference sequence). V gave up 1 base and J gave up 5 bases, with 15 bases separating them. The CDR3 region has the DNA TGTGCCAGCAGCTTAGATATAGGGGCTCCCAACAATGAGCAGTTCTTC. Its protein is CASSLDIGAPNNEQFF.

This rearrangement joins TRBV4-1 to TRBJ1-2, with TRBD1 matching over 10 bases. Trimming removed 2 bases from V and 4 bases from J; junction bases left unmatched: 4. CDR3 size: 15 residues. Germline V gives CDR1 MGHRA, CDR2 YSYEKL. The CDR3 DNA is TGCGCCAGCAGCCAAATGACAGGGGGCGGCTATGGCTACACCTTC. This codes for CASSQMTGGGYGYTF.

This chain connects TRBV15 to TRBJ2-1; D is unclear. Germline V CDR1 and CDR2: LNHNV, YYDKDF (reference sequence). The CDR3 totals 15 residues. V dropped 0 bases and J dropped 8 bases, with 14 bases sitting between them. CDR3 sequence reads: CATSRDKGIVDEQFF. The CDR3 DNA is TGTGCCACCAGCAGAGATAAGGGTATCGTGGATGAGCAGTTCTTC.

The V call is TRBV6-4, the J call TRBJ2-6, with 7 bases lining up with TRBD1. V lost 0 bases to trimming and J lost 1 base; unmatched junction nucleotides: 0. Per the germline V gene, CDR1 is MRHNA and CDR2 is SNTAGT. The CDR3 covers 16 residues. The CDR3 loop reads CASSDSGQSGANVLTF. In DNA, the CDR3 is TGTGCCAGCAGTGACTCGGGACAGTCTGGGGCCAACGTCCTGACTTTC.

V usage is TRBV7-2 and J usage is TRBJ1-2; D remains ambiguous. Trimming left V 2 bases short and J 4 bases short, with 11 bases between. The CDR3 spans 14 residues. Germline lookup yields CDR1 SGHTA and CDR2 FQGNSA. This CDR3 is CASSLPTALYGYTF. The CDR3 nucleotides read TGTGCCAGCAGCTTACCAACAGCCCTCTATGGCTACACCTTC.

This sequence joins TRBV20-1 and TRBJ1-2; D gene unclear. Germline CDR1 and CDR2: DFQATT and SNEGSKA (reference sequence). With 0 bases removed from V and 8 bases from J, the gap between germline ends came to 10 bases. The CDR3 extends over 12 amino acids. The CDR3 bases are TGCAGTGCTAGAGACCCGGACGGCGGCTACACCTTC. This sequence encodes CSARDPDGGYTF.

The rearrangement uses TRBV9 and TRBJ2-3, with 7 bases matching TRBD1. Germline assignment: CDR1 SGDLS and CDR2 YYNGEE. Trimming removed 0 bases from V and 1 base from J; junction bases left unmatched: 2. The CDR3 runs 15 residues. The CDR3 nucleotides read TGTGCCAGCAGCGTAGACGACAGGGGCACAGATACGCAGTATTTT. This translates into CASSVDDRGTDTQYF.

The rearrangement uses TRBV3-1 and TRBJ1-1; D ambiguous. Germline V gene lookup returns CDR1 LGHDT and CDR2 YNNKEL (reference sequence). V lost 1 base, J lost 3 bases, and 12 bases lay in between. The CDR3 loop spans 15 amino acids. CDR3 amino acids: CASSQGGQMDTEAFF. In nucleotides, the CDR3 is TGTGCCAGCAGCCAAGGGGGTCAAATGGACACTGAAGCTTTCTTT.

The chain couples TRBV24-1 to TRBJ1-6; TRBD1 matches 7 bases. J gave up 8 bases and V 6 bases, and 6 bases lay outside the gene matches. Per germline, CDR1 KGHDR and CDR2 SFDVKD. This CDR3 comprises 14 residues. The CDR3 protein is CATSSGTAYSPLHF. The CDR3 nucleotides are TGTGCCACCAGTTCCGGGACAGCTTATTCACCCCTCCACTTT.